This TCR beta chain was found in a study of PD-L1 blockade in urothelial cancer. This sample's time point: peripheral blood 6 weeks after treatment start. J was trimmed by 5 bases and V by 7 bases; bases with no gene match: 10. This CDR3 is 15 amino acids long. Germline V gene sequence: CDR1 MDHEN, CDR2 SYDVKM. The data were produced by immunoSEQ multiplex PCR, yet TCRdb's version contains in-frame clones alone and is incomplete. The data show 90,000 to 130,000 clones, with 80% to 95% seen just once and about 4% held by the top ten. Sequencing was performed on PBMCs, taken around atezolizumab (anti-PD-L1) treatment. This clonotype was sampled from a man aged 55 to 70 with urothelial cancer. This chain links TRBV28 with TRBJ2-5, with TRBD1 matching over 10 bases. CDR3 region: CASTRQGAHTETQYF. In DNA, the CDR3 is TGTGCCAGCACTAGACAGGGGGCTCATACGGAGACCCAGTACTTC.